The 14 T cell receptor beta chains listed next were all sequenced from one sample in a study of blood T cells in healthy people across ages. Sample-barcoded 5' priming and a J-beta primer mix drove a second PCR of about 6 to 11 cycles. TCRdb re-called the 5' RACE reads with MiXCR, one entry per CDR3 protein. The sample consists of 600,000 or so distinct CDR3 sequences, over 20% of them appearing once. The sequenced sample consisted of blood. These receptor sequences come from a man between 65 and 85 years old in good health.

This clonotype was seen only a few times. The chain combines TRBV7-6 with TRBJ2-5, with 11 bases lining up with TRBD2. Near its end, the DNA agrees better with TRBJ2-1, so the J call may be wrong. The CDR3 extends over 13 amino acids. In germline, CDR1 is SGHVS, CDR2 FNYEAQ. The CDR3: CDAAGVAGGPQFF. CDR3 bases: TGTGATGCAGCAGGTGTAGCGGGAGGGCCACAGTTCTTC.

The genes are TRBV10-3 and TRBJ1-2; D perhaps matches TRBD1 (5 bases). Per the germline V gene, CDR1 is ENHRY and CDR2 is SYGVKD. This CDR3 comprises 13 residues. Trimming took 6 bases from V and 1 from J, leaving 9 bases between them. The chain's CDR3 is CAIRVQGNYGYTF. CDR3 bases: TGTGCCATCAGGGTCCAGGGTAACTATGGCTACACCTTC.

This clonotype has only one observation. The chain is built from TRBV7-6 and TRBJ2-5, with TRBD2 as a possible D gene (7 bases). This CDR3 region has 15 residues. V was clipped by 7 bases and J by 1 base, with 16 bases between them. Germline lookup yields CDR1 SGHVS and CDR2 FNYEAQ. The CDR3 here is CASNMGGGGQETQYF. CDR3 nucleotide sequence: TGTGCCAGCAACATGGGAGGGGGGGGCCAAGAGACCCAGTACTTC.

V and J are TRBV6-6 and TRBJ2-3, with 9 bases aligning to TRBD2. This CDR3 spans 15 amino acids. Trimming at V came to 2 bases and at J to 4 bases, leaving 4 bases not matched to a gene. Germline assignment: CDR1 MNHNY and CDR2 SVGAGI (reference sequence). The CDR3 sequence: CASSYGGGVADTQYF. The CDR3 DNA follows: TGTGCCAGCAGTTACGGCGGGGGGGTCGCAGATACGCAGTATTTT.

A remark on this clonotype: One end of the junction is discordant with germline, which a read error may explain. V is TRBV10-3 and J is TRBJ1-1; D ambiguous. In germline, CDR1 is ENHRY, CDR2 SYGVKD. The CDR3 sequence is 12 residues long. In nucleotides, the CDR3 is TGTGCCATCAGTGATGCCAGGACTGGAGCTTTCTTT. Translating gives CAISDARTGAFF.

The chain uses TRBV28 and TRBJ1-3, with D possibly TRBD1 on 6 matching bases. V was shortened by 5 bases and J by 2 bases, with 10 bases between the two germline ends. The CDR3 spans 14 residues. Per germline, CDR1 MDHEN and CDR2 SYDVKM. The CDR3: CASSPTGPGNTIYF. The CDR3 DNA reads TGTGCCAGCAGTCCCACAGGGCCTGGAAACACCATATATTTT.

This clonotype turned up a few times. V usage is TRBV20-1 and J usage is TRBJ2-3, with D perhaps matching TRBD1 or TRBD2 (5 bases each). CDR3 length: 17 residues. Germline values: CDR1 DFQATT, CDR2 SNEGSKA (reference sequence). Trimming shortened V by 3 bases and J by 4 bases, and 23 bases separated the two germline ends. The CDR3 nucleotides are TGCAGTGCTAGGGGACCAGTAGCGCGAAAACTCCCAGATACGCAGTATTTT. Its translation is CSARGPVARKLPDTQYF.

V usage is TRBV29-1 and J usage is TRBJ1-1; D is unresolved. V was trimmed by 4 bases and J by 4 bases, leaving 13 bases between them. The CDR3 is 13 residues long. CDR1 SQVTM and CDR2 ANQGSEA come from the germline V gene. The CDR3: CSVATVVTTEAFF. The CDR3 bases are TGCAGCGTTGCCACAGTCGTAACCACTGAAGCTTTCTTT.

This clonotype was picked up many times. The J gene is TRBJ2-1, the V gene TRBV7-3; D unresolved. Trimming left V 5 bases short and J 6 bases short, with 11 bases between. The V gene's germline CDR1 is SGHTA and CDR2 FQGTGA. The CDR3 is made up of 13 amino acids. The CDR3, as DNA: TGTGCCAGCAGCCCCTTTGGGGTCAATGAGCAGTTCTTC. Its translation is CASSPFGVNEQFF.

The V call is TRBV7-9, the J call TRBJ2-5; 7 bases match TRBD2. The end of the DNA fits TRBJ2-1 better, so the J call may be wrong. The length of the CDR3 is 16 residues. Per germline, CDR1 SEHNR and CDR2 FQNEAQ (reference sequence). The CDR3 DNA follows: TGTGCCAGCAGCTTATCCCCTGGGGGAGGGGTCTCGGAGCAGTTCTTC. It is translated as CASSLSPGGGVSEQFF.

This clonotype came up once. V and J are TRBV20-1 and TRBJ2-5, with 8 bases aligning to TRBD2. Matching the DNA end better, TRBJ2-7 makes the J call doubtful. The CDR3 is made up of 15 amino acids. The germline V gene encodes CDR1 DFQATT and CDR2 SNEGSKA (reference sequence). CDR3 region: CSARGGTSASYEQYF. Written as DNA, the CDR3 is TGCAGTGCTAGAGGGGGGACTAGTGCTTCCTACGAGCAGTACTTC.

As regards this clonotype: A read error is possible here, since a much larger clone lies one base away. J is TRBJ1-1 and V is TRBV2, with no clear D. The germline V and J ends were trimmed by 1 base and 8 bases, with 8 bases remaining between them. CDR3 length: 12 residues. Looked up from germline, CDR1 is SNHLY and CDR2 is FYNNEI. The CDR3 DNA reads TGTGCCAGCAGTGAAGGGTACTCAGAAGCTTTCTTT. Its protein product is CASSEGYSEAFF.

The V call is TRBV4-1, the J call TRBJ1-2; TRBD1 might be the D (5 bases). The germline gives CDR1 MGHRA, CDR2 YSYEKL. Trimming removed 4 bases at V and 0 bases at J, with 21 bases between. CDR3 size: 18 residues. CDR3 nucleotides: TGCGCCAGCAGCCCCGGGAGGGCAGGAGGGGTAGCTAACTATGGCTACACCTTC. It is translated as CASSPGRAGGVANYGYTF.

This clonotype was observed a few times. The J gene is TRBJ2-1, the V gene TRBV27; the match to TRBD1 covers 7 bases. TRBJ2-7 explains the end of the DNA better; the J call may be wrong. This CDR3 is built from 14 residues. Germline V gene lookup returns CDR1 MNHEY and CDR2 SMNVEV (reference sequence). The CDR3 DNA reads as TGTGCCAGCGGGCCACAGGGGTGGTCCGACGAGCAGTACTTC. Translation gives CASGPQGWSDEQYF.